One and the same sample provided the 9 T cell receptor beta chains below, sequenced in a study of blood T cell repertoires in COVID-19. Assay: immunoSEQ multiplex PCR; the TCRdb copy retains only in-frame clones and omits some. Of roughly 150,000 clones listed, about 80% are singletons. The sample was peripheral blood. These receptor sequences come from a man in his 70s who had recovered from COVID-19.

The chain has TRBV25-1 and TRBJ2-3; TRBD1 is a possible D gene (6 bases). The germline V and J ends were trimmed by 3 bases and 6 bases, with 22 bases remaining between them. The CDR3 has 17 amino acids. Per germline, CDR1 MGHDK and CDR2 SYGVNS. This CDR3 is CASSDLTGDRFRDTQYF. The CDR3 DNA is TGTGCCAGCAGTGATTTGACGGGCGACAGGTTTCGCGATACGCAGTATTTT. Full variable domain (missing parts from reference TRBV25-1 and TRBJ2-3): EADIYQTPRYLVIGTGKKITLECSQTMGHDKMYWYQQDPGMELHLIHYSYGVNSTEKGDLSSESTVSRIRTEHFPLTLESARPSHTSQYLCASSDLTGDRFRDTQYFGPGTRLTVL.

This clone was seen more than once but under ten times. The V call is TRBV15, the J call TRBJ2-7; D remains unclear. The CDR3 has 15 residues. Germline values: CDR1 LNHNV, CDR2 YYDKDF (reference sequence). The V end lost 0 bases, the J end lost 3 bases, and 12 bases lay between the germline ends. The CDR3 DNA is TGTGCCACCAGCAGAGATCGAGAAAGGAGCTACGAGCAGTACTTC. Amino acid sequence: CATSRDRERSYEQYF.

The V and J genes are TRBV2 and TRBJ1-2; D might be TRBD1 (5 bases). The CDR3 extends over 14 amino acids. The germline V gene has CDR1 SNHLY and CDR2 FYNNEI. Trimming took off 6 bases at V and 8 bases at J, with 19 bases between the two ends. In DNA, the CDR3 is TGTGCCAGCAGAGGCGGGACTGGGGACTGGGGCTACACCTTC. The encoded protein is CASRGGTGDWGYTF. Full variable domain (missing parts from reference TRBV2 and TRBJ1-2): EPEVTQTPSHQVTQMGQEVILRCVPISNHLYFYWYRQILGQKVEFLVSFYNNEISEKSEIFDDQFSVERPDGSNFTLKIRSTKLEDSAMYFCASRGGTGDWGYTFGSGTRLTVV.

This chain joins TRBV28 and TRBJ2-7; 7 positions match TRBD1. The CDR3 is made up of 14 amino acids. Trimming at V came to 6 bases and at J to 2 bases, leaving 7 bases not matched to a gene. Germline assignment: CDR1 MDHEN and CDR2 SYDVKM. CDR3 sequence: CASSPGQKTYEQYF. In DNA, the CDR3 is TGTGCCAGCAGCCCGGGACAGAAAACCTACGAGCAGTACTTC.

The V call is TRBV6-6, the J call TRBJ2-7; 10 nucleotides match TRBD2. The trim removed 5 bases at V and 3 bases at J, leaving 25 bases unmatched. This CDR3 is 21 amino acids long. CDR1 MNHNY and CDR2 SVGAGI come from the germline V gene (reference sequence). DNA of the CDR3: TGTGCCAGCAGTCCCATGGGACTTCGACTAGCGGGCGCCTCCCGGAACTACGAGCAGTACTTC. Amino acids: CASSPMGLRLAGASRNYEQYF.

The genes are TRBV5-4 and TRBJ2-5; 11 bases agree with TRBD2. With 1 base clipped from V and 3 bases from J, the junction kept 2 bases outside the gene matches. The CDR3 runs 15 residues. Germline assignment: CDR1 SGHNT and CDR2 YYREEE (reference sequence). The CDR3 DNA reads TGTGCCAGCAGCTTGATACTAGCGGGAGAAGAGACCCAGTACTTC. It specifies CASSLILAGEETQYF.

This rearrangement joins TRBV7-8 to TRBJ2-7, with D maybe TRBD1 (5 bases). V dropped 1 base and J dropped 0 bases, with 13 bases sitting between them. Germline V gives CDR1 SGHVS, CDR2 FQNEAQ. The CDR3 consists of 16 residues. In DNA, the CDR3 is TGTGCCAGCAGCTTAGGGATGGGGCTGAGCTCCTACGAGCAGTACTTC. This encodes CASSLGMGLSSYEQYF. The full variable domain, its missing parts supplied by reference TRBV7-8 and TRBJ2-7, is GAGVSQSPRYKVAKRGQDVALRCDPISGHVSLFWYQQALGQGPEFLTYFQNEAQLDKSGLPSDRFFAERPEGSVSTLKIQRTQQEDSAVYLCASSLGMGLSSYEQYFGPGTRLTVT.

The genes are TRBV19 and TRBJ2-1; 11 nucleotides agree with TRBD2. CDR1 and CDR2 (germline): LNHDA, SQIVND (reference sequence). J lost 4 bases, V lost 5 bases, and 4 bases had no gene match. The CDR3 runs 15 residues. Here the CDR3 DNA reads TGTGCCAGTAGTCATAGCGGGAGGGTATACAATGAGCAGTTCTTC. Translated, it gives CASSHSGRVYNEQFF. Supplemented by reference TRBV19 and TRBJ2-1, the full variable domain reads DGGITQSPKYLFRKEGQNVTLSCEQNLNHDAMYWYRQDPGQGLRLIYYSQIVNDFQKGDIAEGYSVSREKKESFPLTVTSAQKNPTAFYLCASSHSGRVYNEQFFGPGTRLTVL.

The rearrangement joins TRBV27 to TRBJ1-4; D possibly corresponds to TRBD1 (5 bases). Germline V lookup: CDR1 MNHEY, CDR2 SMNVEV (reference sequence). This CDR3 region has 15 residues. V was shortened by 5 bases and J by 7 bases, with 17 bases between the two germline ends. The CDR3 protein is CASSATVGWGEKLFF. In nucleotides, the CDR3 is TGTGCCAGCAGTGCGACAGTGGGCTGGGGTGAAAAACTGTTTTTT.